This T cell receptor beta chain was profiled in a study of T cells in Graves' hyperthyroidism and ophthalmopathy. Inclusion characteristics of ophthalmopathy patients comprised a Clinical Activity Score of at least 3, a NOSPECS grade of at least 4, and duration under 3 months. RNA transcripts served as the template for amplifying TCR beta CDR3 regions. The TCR CDR3 was amplified in a first-round RT-PCR using the HTBI primer set. One entry per CDR3 protein, called by TCRdb with MiXCR from the multiplex PCR reads. The sample lists about 380,000 distinct CDR3 sequences; about 15% were seen once. Material: blood. This TCR derives from a woman between 25 and 40 years old with Graves' ophthalmopathy.

Here the CDR3 DNA reads TGTGCCAGCTCACCACAGACAGGGCGGGACTATGGCTACACCTTC. It encodes CASSPQTGRDYGYTF. The genes are TRBV18 and TRBJ1-2, with 7 positions matching TRBD1. Germline CDR1 KGHSH, CDR2 LQKENI. This CDR3 comprises 15 residues. Germline trimming cut 1 base from V and 3 bases from J; bases unmatched to any gene: 5.